One and the same sample provided the 20 T cell receptor beta chains below, sequenced in a study of Ad26.COV2.S vaccination and SARS-CoV-2 variants (dated by TCRdb to the early 2020s). Library generation was performed with the immunoSEQ multiplex PCR assay. TCRdb retrieved this table from immuneACCESS and kept in-frame rearrangements only. Not all clones are present; in checked studies, unresolved V genes account for under half, and no reason is known for the remainder. The sample has 360,000 or so clones on record, about 91% of them singletons. The ten largest clones take up 1.9% of the sample. The treatment or condition tag for this specimen amounts to: some 20 received Ad26.COV2.S at low or high dose, single or two shots; about 5 received placebo; per-sample allocation not given. Repertoires of vaccine and placebo recipients were sequenced from samples taken on day 63 after the first injection.

The starting material was peripheral blood, obtained in a trial of Ad26.COV2.S vaccine versus placebo. These receptor sequences come from a person aged 18-60 years who received the Ad26.COV2.S COVID-19 vaccine or a placebo.

The V and J genes are TRBV4-1 and TRBJ2-1; no firm D call. V was shortened by 0 bases and J by 0 bases, with 12 bases between the two germline ends. Looked up from germline, CDR1 is MGHRA and CDR2 is YSYEKL. This CDR3 spans 17 amino acids. The CDR3 sequence: CASSQEIAGDSYNEQFF. The CDR3 DNA sequence: TGCGCCAGCAGCCAAGAAATTGCTGGCGACTCCTACAATGAGCAGTTCTTC.

J is TRBJ1-6 and V is TRBV6-1, with TRBD1 as a possible D gene (6 bases). CDR1 MNHNS and CDR2 SASEGT come from the germline V gene. CDR3 length: 15 residues. V was clipped by 5 bases and J by 0 bases, with 8 bases between them. The chain's CDR3 is CASSSDSSYNSPLHF. The CDR3 nucleotides are TGTGCCAGCAGTTCGGACAGCTCCTATAATTCACCCCTCCACTTT.

CDR3 amino acids: CASSPGLASYEQYF. The CDR3 region has the DNA TGTGCCAGCAGCCCGGGACTAGCCTCCTACGAGCAGTACTTC. The gene calls are TRBV7-7 and TRBJ2-7; 9 nucleotides agree with TRBD2. Germline-derived CDR1 and CDR2 are SSHAT and FNYEAQ (reference sequence). This CDR3 has 14 residues. V shed 5 bases and J 0 bases; nucleotides not matched to a gene: 2. Filled out from reference TRBV7-7 and TRBJ2-7, the complete variable domain reads GAGVSQSPRYKVTKRGQDVTLRCDPISSHATLYWYQQALGQGPEFLTYFNYEAQPDKSGLPSDRFSAERPEGSISTLTIQRTEQRDSAMYRCASSPGLASYEQYFGPGTRLTVT.

The chain is built from TRBV5-1 and TRBJ2-3, with 9 positions matching TRBD1. V lost 4 bases and J lost 5; bases outside the gene matches: 11. Germline values: CDR1 SGHRS, CDR2 YFSETQ. The CDR3 length is 16 residues. The CDR3 bases are TGCGCCAGCAGCGTCGCCGGGACAGGGAATCAAGATACGCAGTATTTT. Its translation: CASSVAGTGNQDTQYF.

Many counts were recorded for this clone. V is TRBV29-1 and J is TRBJ2-7; TRBD1 agrees at 11 bases. CDR3 length: 13 residues. Germline V gives CDR1 SQVTM, CDR2 ANQGSEA. V trimming: 7 bases; J trimming: 4 bases; junction bases outside the gene matches: 6. For the CDR3, the DNA is TGCAGCGCACGGACAGGGGGCTATTACGAGCAGTACTTC. The encoded protein is CSARTGGYYEQYF.

This clone was picked up one time. This CDR3 is also generated by other DNA sequences in the sample. The rearrangement links TRBV4-1 to TRBJ2-7, with 11 bases fitting TRBD1. The germline V gene has CDR1 MGHRA and CDR2 YSYEKL. V shed 1 base, J shed 4 bases, and the junction held 6 bases outside the gene matches. This CDR3 contains 16 residues. CDR3 region: CASSQGRGTGGYEQYF. The CDR3 DNA is TGCGCCAGCAGCCAAGGGCGGGGGACAGGGGGGTACGAGCAGTACTTC.

This sequence joins TRBV28 and TRBJ1-2; D call uncertain. Per the germline V gene, CDR1 is MDHEN and CDR2 is SYDVKM. CDR3 length: 12 amino acids. V lost 5 bases and J 3 bases, leaving 7 bases between the germline ends. CDR3 DNA sequence: TGTGCCAGCAGTCCAATTCACTATGGCTACACCTTC. Encoded protein: CASSPIHYGYTF.

V gene TRBV9 combines with J gene TRBJ2-2; D gene uncertain. The germline V gene encodes CDR1 SGDLS and CDR2 YYNGEE. V was pared by 6 bases and J by 0 bases, with 9 bases between. The CDR3 has 14 amino acids. In DNA form, the CDR3 reads TGTGCCAGCATGGGCCTCGCGAACACCGGGGAGCTGTTTTTT. The encoded protein is CASMGLANTGELFF. The complete variable domain, with remaining parts taken from reference TRBV9 and TRBJ2-2, reads DSGVTQTPKHLITATGQRVTLRCSPRSGDLSVYWYQQSLDQGLQFLIQYYNGEERAKGNILERFSAQQFPDLHSELNLSSLELGDSALYFCASMGLANTGELFFGEGSRLTVL.

About this clone: Other DNA sequences in the same sample also yield this CDR3. The rearrangement links TRBV5-1 to TRBJ2-5; D is unclear. Germline V gene lookup returns CDR1 SGHRS and CDR2 YFSETQ. This CDR3 is 13 amino acids long. V was pared by 0 bases and J by 2 bases, with 5 bases between. Written as DNA, the CDR3 is TGCGCCAGCAGCTTGGCACCTCAAGAGACCCAGTACTTC. Amino acids: CASSLAPQETQYF.

The chain links TRBV6-2 or TRBV6-3 to TRBJ2-7; 11 bases match TRBD1. V trimming: 6 bases; J trimming: 10 bases; junction bases outside the gene matches: 8. The CDR3 is made up of 13 amino acids. In germline, CDR1 is MNHEY, CDR2 SVGEGT. The CDR3 DNA reads as TGTGCCAGCAGCCTGGGACAGGGGGGGCGTCAGTACTTC. Protein sequence: CASSLGQGGRQYF.

V usage is TRBV4-1 and J usage is TRBJ2-1; no firm D call. V shed 4 bases and J shed 0 bases, with 10 bases lying between them. CDR3 length equals 15 residues. Germline-derived CDR1 and CDR2 are MGHRA and YSYEKL. The CDR3: CASSPGESSYNEQFF. DNA for the CDR3: TGCGCCAGCAGCCCCGGCGAGAGCTCCTACAATGAGCAGTTCTTC.

This chain uses TRBV15 with TRBJ2-2, with 10 bases lining up with TRBD2. Unmatched junction bases numbered 5, after V lost 0 bases and J lost 7 bases. Germline V lookup: CDR1 LNHNV, CDR2 YYDKDF (reference sequence). The CDR3 spans 16 residues. CDR3 sequence reads: CATSRDLAGVLGELFF. The DNA for the CDR3 is TGTGCCACCAGCAGAGATCTAGCGGGAGTACTCGGGGAGCTGTTTTTT.

This clone was recorded once. The rearrangement uses TRBV2 and TRBJ1-1; D not resolved. The CDR3 contains 13 residues. CDR1 and CDR2 (germline): SNHLY, FYNNEI. V was clipped by 2 bases and J by 7 bases, with 11 bases between them. CDR3 nucleotide sequence: TGTGCCAGCAGTGAATACCCCATTAATGAAGCTTTCTTT. This gives the protein CASSEYPINEAFF.

The V and J genes are TRBV27 and TRBJ1-5, with D uncertain. CDR3 size: 14 residues. Trimming removed 6 bases from V and 0 bases from J, with 9 bases in between. CDR1 is MNHEY, CDR2 SMNVEV, per germline (reference sequence). Written as DNA, the CDR3 is TGTGCCAGCAGATCTGGCTATAGCAATCAGCCCCAGCATTTT. Translating gives CASRSGYSNQPQHF.

The chain is built from TRBV7-3 and TRBJ2-1, with TRBD1 matching 9 bases. CDR1 is SGHTA and CDR2 is FQGTGA in the germline V gene. J lost 6 bases, V lost 2 bases, and 5 bases had no gene match. CDR3 length: 15 residues. CDR3 DNA: TGTGCCAGCAGCTTAGGACAGGGGTTTCCCAATGAGCAGTTCTTC. This translates into CASSLGQGFPNEQFF.

The chain has TRBV7-9 and TRBJ1-1; D gene ambiguous. Germline V CDR1 and CDR2: SEHNR, FQNEAQ (reference sequence). CDR3 length equals 13 residues. V dropped 4 bases and J dropped 3 bases, with 9 bases sitting between them. Written as DNA, the CDR3 is TGTGCCAGCAGCTCGTCCGGGTACACTGAAGCTTTCTTT. Its translation: CASSSSGYTEAFF.

This chain joins TRBV28 and TRBJ2-3, with D perhaps given as TRBD1 or TRBD2 (6 bases each). Germline V gene lookup returns CDR1 MDHEN and CDR2 SYDVKM. The ends were cut back, 5 bases at V and 4 bases at J, with 16 bases in the middle. The CDR3 totals 15 residues. DNA for the CDR3: TGTGCCAGCAGTAGCCCCCGGGGGCTCGCAGATACGCAGTATTTT. This encodes CASSSPRGLADTQYF.

The chain is built from TRBV6-6 and TRBJ1-4; D gene ambiguous. Germline CDR1 and CDR2: MNHNY and SVGAGI (reference sequence). This CDR3 region has 12 residues. V lost 0 bases and J lost 8, with 4 bases in between. The CDR3 sequence is CASSYSSEKLFF. For the CDR3, the DNA is TGTGCCAGCAGTTACTCATCCGAAAAACTGTTTTTT.

The genes are TRBV30 and TRBJ2-3; 9 nucleotides line up with TRBD2. This CDR3 region has 13 residues. Germline V gene data show CDR1 as GTSNPN and CDR2 as SVGIG (reference sequence). With V trimmed by 1 base and J by 9 bases, 5 bases remained unmatched. As DNA, the CDR3 is TGTGCCTGGAGTGCCGGGCTAGCGGGAACGCAGTATTTT. Protein product: CAWSAGLAGTQYF.

As DNA, the CDR3 is TGTGCCAGCAGCACAGACTGGCTGTACAATGAGCAGTTCTTC. This codes for CASSTDWLYNEQFF. V usage is TRBV21-1 and J usage is TRBJ2-1; the DNA was not used to check the table's D call, TRBD2. TRBV21-1 is a known pseudogene. CDR3 length: 14 residues.